The 22 T cell receptor beta chains below come from one sample, sequenced in a study of T cells in Graves' hyperthyroidism and ophthalmopathy. Amplification targeted TCR beta CDR3 regions from RNA transcripts. HTBI primers were employed in a first-round RT-PCR of the TCR CDR3. From the multiplex PCR reads, TCRdb called clonotypes with MiXCR, one entry per CDR3 protein. The sample comprises hundreds of thousands of distinct CDR3 sequences, around 15% of which are singletons, and about 13% rests with the top ten. Sequencing used blood. These receptors all stem from a young man with Graves' ophthalmopathy.

This clonotype was counted ten times or more. The chain has TRBV7-8 and TRBJ1-5; no firm D call. CDR3 length: 13 amino acids. V shed 0 bases and J shed 6 bases, with 6 bases lying between them. Germline V gene sequence: CDR1 SGHVS, CDR2 FQNEAQ. This CDR3 is CASSLAPTQPQHF. The CDR3 region has the DNA TGTGCCAGCAGCTTAGCGCCAACTCAGCCCCAGCATTTT.

This clonotype has a count of ten or more. The V gene is TRBV3-1, the J gene TRBJ2-5; no definite D call. CDR3 length equals 12 residues. Germline V gene data show CDR1 as LGHDT and CDR2 as YNNKEL (reference sequence). The V gene lost 2 bases and the J gene lost 1 base, with 2 bases spanning the gap. The CDR3 reads CASSQLQETQYF. In nucleotides, the CDR3 is TGTGCCAGCAGCCAACTCCAAGAGACCCAGTACTTC.

This clonotype was recorded many times. This sequence joins TRBV5-1 and TRBJ2-7; 8 nucleotides agree with TRBD2. The CDR3 consists of 16 residues. The V segment lost 0 bases and the J segment 4 bases; nucleotides outside the gene matches: 9. The germline gives CDR1 SGHRS, CDR2 YFSETQ. The CDR3 sequence is CASSLAGGEIPYEQYF. Written as DNA, the CDR3 is TGCGCCAGCAGCTTGGCCGGGGGGGAAATACCTTACGAGCAGTACTTC. Variable domain in full (rest from reference TRBV5-1 and TRBJ2-7): KAGVTQTPRYLIKTRGQQVTLSCSPISGHRSVSWYQQTPGQGLQFLFEYFSETQRNKGNFPGRFSGRQFSNSRSEMNVSTLELGDSALYLCASSLAGGEIPYEQYFGPGTRLTVT.

This clonotype was recorded many times. This chain joins TRBV27 and TRBJ2-7; 9 nucleotides align to TRBD2. CDR1 MNHEY and CDR2 SMNVEV come from the germline V gene (reference sequence). After removal of 5 bases from V and 4 bases from J, the junction contained 9 bases not matched to a gene. This CDR3 contains 15 residues. CDR3 sequence reads: CASSLLTSGAYEQYF. The CDR3, as DNA: TGTGCCAGCAGTCTTCTGACTAGCGGAGCTTACGAGCAGTACTTC.

This clonotype was counted at least ten times. J is TRBJ2-7 and V is TRBV7-6; 7 bases fit TRBD2. CDR1 is SGHVS, CDR2 FNYEAQ, per germline. The CDR3 loop spans 14 amino acids. The J segment lost 0 bases and the V segment lost 3 bases, leaving 2 bases of the junction unmatched. For the CDR3, the DNA is TGTGCCAGCAGCTTCCAGCGGGACTCCTACGAGCAGTACTTC. Protein sequence: CASSFQRDSYEQYF.

As concerns this clonotype: Its ends do not fully match the called genes, so a read error is possible. The CDR3 protein is CAGSNKGQGAYEQYF. The CDR3 DNA sequence: TGTGCCGGCAGTAACAAGGGCCAGGGTGCATACGAGCAGTACTTC. The rearrangement uses TRBV12-3 or TRBV12-4 and TRBJ2-7; tentatively, D is TRBD1 (5 bases). The CDR3 runs 15 residues.

The chain uses TRBV6-1 and TRBJ1-2; 9 nucleotides align to TRBD1. V lost 4 bases and J lost 4; bases outside the gene matches: 7. The CDR3 is 15 amino acids. From germline, CDR1 is MNHNS and CDR2 SASEGT. The CDR3 region has the DNA TGTGCCAGCAGTGTAGCCGGGACAGGGCTCTATGGCTACACCTTC. Translating gives CASSVAGTGLYGYTF.

CDR3 coding DNA: TGTGCCAGCAGCCAAGGCAGGGGTTGGGACACTGAAGCTTTCTTT. Protein product: CASSQGRGWDTEAFF. V is TRBV3-1 and J is TRBJ1-1; tentatively, D is TRBD1 (6 bases). The CDR3 totals 15 residues. With 1 base removed from V and 3 bases from J, the gap between germline ends came to 12 bases. Germline V gene sequence: CDR1 LGHDT, CDR2 YNNKEL (reference sequence).

This clonotype was recorded many times. The chain combines TRBV5-4 with TRBJ1-1, with a possible D match to TRBD1 (5 bases). Germline V gene sequence: CDR1 SGHNT, CDR2 YYREEE (reference sequence). Trimming pared 4 bases from V and 1 base from J, leaving 8 bases between. This CDR3 is 13 amino acids long. The CDR3 sequence is CASSVRANTEAFF. CDR3 DNA: TGTGCCAGCAGCGTCAGGGCGAACACTGAAGCTTTCTTT.

At least ten counts were recorded for this clonotype. The rearrangement uses TRBV6-1 and TRBJ2-7, with D perhaps matching TRBD1 (5 bases). The CDR3 covers 16 residues. CDR1 and CDR2 (germline): MNHNS, SASEGT. The V and J ends lost 7 bases and 1 base respectively, with 20 bases between them. CDR3 sequence reads: CASIFDSSLISYEQYF. As DNA, the CDR3 is TGTGCCAGCATATTCGACAGTTCCCTCATATCCTACGAGCAGTACTTC.

Turning to this clonotype: This clone may be a read error of a much larger clone one base away. The CDR3 sequence: CASSGAIGQGSDTQYF. CDR3 nucleotide sequence: TGTGCCAGCAGTGGAGCAATAGGACAGGGGTCAGATACGCAGTATTTT. The J gene is TRBJ2-3, the V gene TRBV6-1; 9 nucleotides match TRBD1. Trimming took 4 bases from V and 4 from J; bases not matched to a gene: 9. This CDR3 has 16 amino acids. CDR1 and CDR2 (germline): MNHNS, SASEGT.

The chain carries TRBV12-3 or TRBV12-4 and TRBJ1-2; 8 nucleotides line up with TRBD1. The trim removed 5 bases at V and 4 bases at J, leaving 6 bases unmatched. The CDR3 covers 14 residues. The CDR3 DNA reads as TGTGCCAGCAGTCCACAGGGGGGGTTCTATGGCTACACCTTC. Protein: CASSPQGGFYGYTF.

This clonotype was observed many times. The chain joins TRBV6-1 to TRBJ1-1; no definite D call. CDR1 is MNHNS, CDR2 SASEGT, per germline. The CDR3 length is 14 residues. Trimming shortened V by 6 bases and J by 2 bases, and 13 bases separated the two germline ends. DNA for the CDR3: TGTGCCAGCAGCCGATTTGTTGAAAACACTGAAGCTTTCTTT. It specifies CASSRFVENTEAFF.

This clonotype was seen repeatedly, ten times or more. DNA of the CDR3: TGTGCCAGCAGTGAGGACACTACTCTCTACAATGAGCAGTTCTTC. Its translation: CASSEDTTLYNEQFF. The chain links TRBV6-1 to TRBJ2-1, with D possibly matching TRBD1 (5 bases). V lost 3 bases to trimming and J lost 3 bases, with 12 bases between them. The CDR3 consists of 15 residues. Germline CDR1 is MNHNS and CDR2 is SASEGT.

This chain uses TRBV30 with TRBJ2-1; D is unclear. Germline loops: CDR1 GTSNPN, CDR2 SVGIG (reference sequence). With 2 bases removed from V and 3 bases from J, the gap between germline ends came to 11 bases. The CDR3 runs to 14 residues. CDR3 in amino acids: CAWSFSADYNEQFF. CDR3 DNA: TGTGCCTGGAGTTTCAGCGCGGACTACAATGAGCAGTTCTTC.

The rearrangement joins TRBV25-1 to TRBJ2-2; a weak D match, TRBD2 (5 bases). Germline CDR1 is MGHDK and CDR2 is SYGVNS. The CDR3 is 12 residues long. V was pared by 7 bases and J by 7 bases, with 10 bases between. In DNA, the CDR3 is TGTGCCAGCAATGGACTTGACGGGGAGCTGTTTTTT. Residues: CASNGLDGELFF.

This clonotype was counted ten times or more. The chain is built from TRBV5-1 and TRBJ2-1, with 10 nucleotides matching TRBD1. V lost 5 bases and J lost 8; bases outside the gene matches: 10. The CDR3 spans 15 residues. CDR1 is SGHRS and CDR2 is YFSETQ in the germline V gene. CDR3 bases: TGCGCCAGCAGATCCGGTGGACAGGGGGTCGATGAGCAGTTCTTC. It specifies CASRSGGQGVDEQFF.

The V call is TRBV19, the J call TRBJ2-1; 9 bases line up with TRBD2. With V trimmed by 0 bases and J by 5 bases, 14 bases remained unmatched. CDR1 is LNHDA and CDR2 is SQIVND in the germline V gene (reference sequence). The CDR3 has 19 amino acids. The DNA for the CDR3 is TGTGCCAGTAGTATAGAGGGAGGACTAGCGCGTTCTTCCCACAATGAGCAGTTCTTC. This codes for CASSIEGGLARSSHNEQFF.

This rearrangement joins TRBV7-9 to TRBJ1-3; 7 bases are shared with TRBD1. The CDR3 runs 18 residues. CDR1 is SEHNR and CDR2 is FQNEAQ in the germline V gene (reference sequence). The trim removed 7 bases at V and 4 bases at J, leaving 19 bases unmatched. The CDR3 spells CASNQSGTAFQSGNTIYF. The DNA of the CDR3 is TGTGCCAGCAATCAAAGTGGGACAGCGTTTCAGTCCGGAAACACCATATATTTT.

This clonotype was found many times. The chain uses TRBV3-1 and TRBJ2-1, with D unresolved. Trimming cost V 6 bases and J 4 bases, with 4 bases left between them. Germline assignment: CDR1 LGHDT and CDR2 YNNKEL (reference sequence). This CDR3 has 11 amino acids. CDR3 sequence (DNA): TGTGCCAGCAGGCAATACAATGAGCAGTTCTTC. It is translated as CASRQYNEQFF.

This clonotype turned up a few times. The chain uses TRBV20-1 and TRBJ2-3, with 15 nucleotides matching TRBD2. With V trimmed by 3 bases and J by 6 bases, 10 bases remained unmatched. The CDR3 has 17 residues. Germline-derived CDR1 and CDR2 are DFQATT and SNEGSKA (reference sequence). The CDR3 reads CSARGRTSGRATDTQYF. The CDR3 coding sequence is TGCAGTGCTAGGGGAAGGACTAGCGGGAGGGCCACGGATACGCAGTATTTT.

This clonotype has only a few counts. CDR3 DNA sequence: TGTGCCAGCAGCTCGGACAGTTTCTCCTACAATGAGCAGTTCTTC. Its protein is CASSSDSFSYNEQFF. V gene TRBV5-4 combines with J gene TRBJ2-1; D possibly corresponds to TRBD1 (6 bases). Germline V lookup: CDR1 SGHNT, CDR2 YYREEE (reference sequence). This CDR3 has 15 amino acids. Trimming left V 3 bases short and J 0 bases short, with 10 bases between.